This TCR beta chain was captured by sequencing in a study of cytomegalovirus exposure and HLA in healthy donors. In the study overall: When 398 donors were genotyped, roughly 78% of them were found to fall in the Caucasian-associated ancestry cluster.

The CDR3 has 14 amino acids. V was pared by 9 bases and J by 6 bases, with 11 bases of the junction left unmatched. Germline lookup yields CDR1 MDHEN and CDR2 SYDVKM. Findings and limits, study-wide: Follow-up analysis later connected one missense variant in DCLRE1C with trimming of TCR beta V- and J-genes. A list of roughly 180 TCR beta chains associated with cytomegalovirus was given. An analysis that came later showed most CMV-associated TCR beta chains appearing HLA-restricted.

To note about this clone: Its antigen remains unidentified.

PCR was performed using 60 Vbeta and 13 Jbeta primers. The table came from immunoSEQ multiplex PCR; TCRdb's copy has only in-frame clones and leaves some out. The table has about 130,000 clones, around 69% seen once; the top ten hold about 3%. The chain couples TRBV28 to TRBJ2-1; the match to TRBD2 covers 7 bases. The receptor comes from a human donor in good health. Material: PBMCs. CDR3 residues: CASQLVGGFNEQFF. CDR3 DNA sequence: TGTGCCAGTCAGCTAGTCGGGGGGTTCAATGAGCAGTTCTTC.